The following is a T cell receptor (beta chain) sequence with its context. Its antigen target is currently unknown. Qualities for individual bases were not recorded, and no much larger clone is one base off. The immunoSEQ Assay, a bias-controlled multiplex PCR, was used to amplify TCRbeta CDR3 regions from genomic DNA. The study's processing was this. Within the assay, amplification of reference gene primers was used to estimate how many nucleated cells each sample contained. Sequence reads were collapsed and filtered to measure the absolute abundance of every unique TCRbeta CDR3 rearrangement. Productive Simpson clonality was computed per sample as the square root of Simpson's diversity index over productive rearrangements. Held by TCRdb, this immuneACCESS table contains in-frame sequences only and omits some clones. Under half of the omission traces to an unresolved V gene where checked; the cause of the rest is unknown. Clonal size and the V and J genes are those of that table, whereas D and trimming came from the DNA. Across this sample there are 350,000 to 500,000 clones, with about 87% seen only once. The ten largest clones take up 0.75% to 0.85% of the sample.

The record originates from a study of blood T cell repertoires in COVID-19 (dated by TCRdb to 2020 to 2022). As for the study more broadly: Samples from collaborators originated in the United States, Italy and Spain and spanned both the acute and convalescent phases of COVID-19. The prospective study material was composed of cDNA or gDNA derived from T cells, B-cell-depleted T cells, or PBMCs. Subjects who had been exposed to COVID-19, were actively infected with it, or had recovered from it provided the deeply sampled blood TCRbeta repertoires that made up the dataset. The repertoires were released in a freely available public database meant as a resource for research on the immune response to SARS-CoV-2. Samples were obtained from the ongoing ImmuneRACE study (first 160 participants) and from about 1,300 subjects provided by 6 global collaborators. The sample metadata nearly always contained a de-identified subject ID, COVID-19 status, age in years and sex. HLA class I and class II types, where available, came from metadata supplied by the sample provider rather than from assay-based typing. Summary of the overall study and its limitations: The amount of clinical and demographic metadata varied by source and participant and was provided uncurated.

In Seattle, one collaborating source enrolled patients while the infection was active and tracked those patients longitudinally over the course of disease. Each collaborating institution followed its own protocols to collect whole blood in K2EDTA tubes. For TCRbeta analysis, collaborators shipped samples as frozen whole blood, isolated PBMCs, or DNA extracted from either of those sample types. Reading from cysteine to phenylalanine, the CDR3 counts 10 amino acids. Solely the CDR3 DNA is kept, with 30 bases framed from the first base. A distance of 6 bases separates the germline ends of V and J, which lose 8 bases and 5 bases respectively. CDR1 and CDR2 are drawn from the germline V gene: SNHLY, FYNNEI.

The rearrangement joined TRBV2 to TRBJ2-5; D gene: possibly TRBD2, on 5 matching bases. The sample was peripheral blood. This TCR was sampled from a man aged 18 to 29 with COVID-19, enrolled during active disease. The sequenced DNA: TGTGCCAGCCGAGGGGAGACCCAGTACTTC. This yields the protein CASRGETQYF.